The rows below give T cell receptor beta chains drawn from one sample of a study of cytomegalovirus exposure and HLA in healthy donors. Some clones are missing from TCRdb's copy, which holds only in-frame ones; the method was immunoSEQ multiplex PCR. The sample yields roughly 120,000 clones, more than 65% seen once. Sequencing used PBMCs. These receptors were taken from a man aged 18 to 29 in good health and CMV-seropositive. Each CDR3 is given with its conserved first and last residue. Each record gives: D gene, clone size, J gene, V gene, CDR3 protein, CDR3 DNA. A D gene is named only where the DNA matches it firmly. Expanded clones are given a class, and other clones once, few, many or no size at all.

TRBD1 NA TRBJ1-2 TRBV5-5 CASSPPGQGGGYGYTF TGTGCCAGCAGCCCCCCGGGACAGGGGGGAGGCTATGGCTACACCTTC
TRBD1 once TRBJ1-1 TRBV5-5 CASSLSPPQGADTEAFF TGTGCCAGCAGCCTAAGTCCACCACAGGGGGCGGACACTGAAGCTTTCTTT
NA NA TRBJ2-7 TRBV5-1 CASSFDREVSYEQYF TGCGCCAGCAGTTTCGACAGGGAGGTCTCCTACGAGCAGTACTTC
NA once TRBJ2-5 TRBV10-2 CASSGTSQETQYF TGCGCCAGCAGTGGTACTAGTCAAGAGACCCAGTACTTC
NA NA TRBJ1-5 TRBV6-5 CASSYSGGDNQPQHF TGTGCCAGCAGTTACTCTGGAGGGGACAATCAGCCCCAGCATTTT
TRBD1 NA TRBJ2-3 TRBV18 CASSPLRGDTQYF TGTGCCAGCTCACCACTCAGGGGGGATACGCAGTATTTT
NA once TRBJ2-3 TRBV13 CASSFLGRGTDTQYF TGTGCCAGCAGCTTCTTGGGCAGGGGCACAGATACGCAGTATTTT
TRBD1 once TRBJ2-5 TRBV4-2 CASSRTGNQETQYF TGTGCCAGCAGTAGGACAGGGAACCAAGAGACCCAGTACTTC
NA NA TRBJ2-7 TRBV5-1 CASSLGSGSYEQYF TGCGCCAGCAGCTTGGGATCCGGCTCCTACGAGCAGTACTTC
TRBD1 NA TRBJ2-7 TRBV2 CASGRDRGTSYEQYF TGTGCCAGCGGCCGGGACAGGGGGACCTCCTACGAGCAGTACTTC
TRBD1 NA TRBJ2-5 TRBV6-6 CATVSRDRGQETQYF TGTGCCACTGTTTCCCGGGACAGGGGACAAGAGACCCAGTACTTC
NA NA TRBJ1-2 TRBV6-1 CASSEGPDYGYTF TGTGCCAGCAGTGAAGGCCCGGACTATGGCTACACCTTC
NA NA TRBJ1-1 TRBV15 CATSTTGPEAFF TGTGCCACCAGCACGACAGGTCCCGAAGCTTTCTTT
NA NA TRBJ2-1 TRBV9 CASSLEGEQFF TGTGCCAGCAGCTTAGAGGGGGAGCAGTTCTTC
NA NA TRBJ1-5 TRBV6-5 CASSRDTESVPQHF TGTGCCAGCAGTCGGGACACCGAAAGTGTGCCCCAGCATTTT
NA few TRBJ1-1 TRBV9 CASSVEAGAHTEAFF TGTGCCAGCAGCGTAGAAGCAGGGGCACACACTGAAGCTTTCTTT
NA NA TRBJ1-6 TRBV7-6 CASSQGGALDNSPLHF TGTGCCAGCAGTCAAGGGGGGGCCTTGGATAATTCACCCCTCCACTTT
TRBD1 NA TRBJ2-7 TRBV7-2 CASSLGTGWLYEQYF TGTGCCAGCAGCTTAGGGACAGGGTGGTTATACGAGCAGTACTTC
NA few TRBJ2-1 TRBV11-3 CASSLVPTVWNEQFF TGTGCCAGCAGCTTAGTCCCTACAGTGTGGAATGAGCAGTTCTTC
NA NA TRBJ1-1 TRBV7-8 CATRTANMNTEAFF TGTGCCACCAGGACAGCCAATATGAACACTGAAGCTTTCTTT
NA NA TRBJ2-1 TRBV6-5 CASSHPSVADEQFF TGTGCCAGCAGTCACCCTAGTGTAGCCGATGAGCAGTTCTTC
TRBD2 NA TRBJ2-1 TRBV9 CASSPTSGSYNEQFF TGTGCCAGCAGCCCGACTAGCGGGAGCTACAATGAGCAGTTCTTC
TRBD1 NA TRBJ2-6 TRBV30 CAWSWGTVSGANGLTF TGTGCCTGGAGTTGGGGGACAGTTTCTGGGGCCAACGGCCTGACTTTC
NA NA TRBJ1-5 TRBV28 CASSTPGTAGQPQHF TGTGCCAGCAGTACCCCAGGGACGGCGGGGCAGCCCCAGCATTTT
NA NA TRBJ2-7 TRBV27 CASSLGVSHEQYF TGTGCCAGCAGTCTCGGGGTGTCCCACGAGCAGTACTTC
NA NA TRBJ2-7 TRBV29-1 CSAASQGLYEQYF TGCAGCGCGGCATCCCAGGGTTTATACGAGCAGTACTTC
NA few TRBJ1-1 TRBV6-5 CASSYYPQEGSTEAFF TGTGCCAGCAGTTACTACCCTCAAGAGGGTTCCACTGAAGCTTTCTTT
NA NA TRBJ2-5 TRBV7-6 CASSLTGPRGTQYF TGTGCCAGCAGCCTTACAGGGCCCCGAGGAACCCAGTACTTC
TRBD2 once TRBJ2-3 TRBV5-4 CATQLGSSGEITDTQYF TGTGCCACCCAGCTTGGATCAAGCGGGGAGATCACAGATACGCAGTATTTT
NA once TRBJ1-2 TRBV2 CASSGGALHWIYDYGYTF TGTGCCAGCAGTGGGGGAGCCCTTCACTGGATTTACGACTATGGCTACACCTTC
TRBD1 NA TRBJ2-3 TRBV6-5 CASSQYRGSTDTQYF TGTGCCAGCAGCCAATACAGGGGTAGCACAGATACGCAGTATTTT
NA NA TRBJ1-1 TRBV19 CASSPGGEQGVNTEAFF TGTGCCAGTAGTCCGGGGGGGGAGCAGGGAGTTAACACTGAAGCTTTCTTT
NA NA TRBJ1-2 TRBV7-9 CASSLDPPAGYGYTF TGTGCCAGCAGCTTAGACCCCCCCGCCGGCTATGGCTACACCTTC
TRBD1 NA TRBJ1-5 TRBV6-1 CASKGTGANQPQHF TGTGCCAGCAAAGGGACAGGGGCCAATCAGCCCCAGCATTTT
TRBD2 NA TRBJ2-3 TRBV9 CASSALVAGVHTQYF TGTGCCAGCAGCGCCCTGGTAGCGGGCGTTCATACGCAGTATTTT